These T cell receptor beta chains were read from a single sample in a study of cytomegalovirus exposure and HLA in healthy donors. Only in-frame clones appear in the TCRdb table, and some are missing; sequencing was by immunoSEQ multiplex PCR. The data show about 160,000 clones, 95% to 96% seen once. Input material: PBMCs. These receptors were collected from a woman between 18 and 29 years old in good health and CMV-seronegative. The CDR3 runs from the conserved cysteine through the conserved F or W. The order of the fields is V gene, J gene, D gene, CDR3 length, clone size, CDR3 DNA, CDR3 protein. A D gene is named only where the DNA matches it firmly. Where a row states a size, it is once, few, many or the class of an expanded clone; other rows omit it.

TRBV6-5,TRBJ1-2,TRBD1,13,-,TGTGCCAGCAGTTACGACAGGGCGGATGGCTACACCTTC,CASSYDRADGYTF
TRBV4-3,TRBJ1-2,TRBD1,16,-,TGCGCCAGCAGCCAAGAGGGAGGGACAGGGCGTTATGGCTACACCTTC,CASSQEGGTGRYGYTF
TRBV6-8,TRBJ1-2,TRBD1,17,-,TGTGCCAGCAGTTACCACAGGGGGCCTCCTTCTAACTATGGCTACACCTTC,CASSYHRGPPSNYGYTF
TRBV29-1,TRBJ1-1,TRBD1,15,few,TGCAGCGTCTCCGGACAGGGGACCTCTGACACTGAAGCTTTCTTT,CSVSGQGTSDTEAFF
TRBV29-1,TRBJ1-2,-,13,-,TGCAGCGTTGAAGAGGGGGGGGCGGGTGGCTACACCTTC,CSVEEGGAGGYTF
TRBV6-1,TRBJ2-7,-,13,-,TGTGCCAGCAGCTCGAGAGGGACTTACGAGCAGTACTTC,CASSSRGTYEQYF
TRBV11-3,TRBJ2-3,-,14,-,TGTGCCAGCAGCCACGGACAGTCCACAGATACGCAGTATTTT,CASSHGQSTDTQYF
TRBV27,TRBJ2-1,-,17,-,TGTGCCAGCAGTTTGGAGCAGGGATCTAATCTCTACAATGAGCAGTTCTTC,CASSLEQGSNLYNEQFF
TRBV7-2,TRBJ2-5,TRBD1,14,-,TGTGCCAGCAGCCGGGACAGGGGTTTAGAGACCCAGTACTTC,CASSRDRGLETQYF
TRBV30,TRBJ1-5,-,13,once,TGTGCCTGGAGTGCCGGTAGCAATCAGCCCCAGCATTTT,CAWSAGSNQPQHF
TRBV5-1,TRBJ2-7,TRBD2,14,-,TGCGCGACAACTAGCGGGGGGCCCCCCTACGAGCAGTACTTC,CATTSGGPPYEQYF
TRBV4-3,TRBJ2-6,-,14,-,TGCGCCAGCAGCGGACAATCTGGGGCCAACGTCCTGACTTTC,CASSGQSGANVLTF
TRBV5-5,TRBJ1-1,TRBD1,14,-,TGTGCCAGCAGCTTGGCCAGGGGGGACACTGAAGCTTTCTTT,CASSLARGDTEAFF
TRBV6-5,TRBJ1-4,-,13,-,TGTGCCAGCAGTCGGACTGGGCTTCGAAAACTGTTTTTT,CASSRTGLRKLFF
TRBV27,TRBJ2-7,TRBD1,19,-,TGTGCCAGCAGTTTATCGGTTCTGGGACAGGGTCCTCGGGGCTACGAGCAGTACTTC,CASSLSVLGQGPRGYEQYF
TRBV5-1,TRBJ2-7,-,12,-,TGCGCCAGCAGCTGGGACTTCTACGAGCAGTACTTC,CASSWDFYEQYF
TRBV19,TRBJ1-5,TRBD1,15,once,TGTGCCAGTAGACAACCCGGGACAGCGTATCAGCCCCAGCATTTT,CASRQPGTAYQPQHF
TRBV19,TRBJ2-7,TRBD1,13,-,TGTGCCAGTAGTATTGACAGGGGGCGCGAGCAGTACTTC,CASSIDRGREQYF
TRBV9,TRBJ2-3,-,15,-,TGTGCCAGCAGCGTAACCGGGTACAATACAGATACGCAGTATTTT,CASSVTGYNTDTQYF
TRBV6-1,TRBJ2-7,TRBD2,15,-,TGTGCCAGCAGTGAAAGCGGGGGCCCTGCCTACGAGCAGTACTTC,CASSESGGPAYEQYF
TRBV5-4,TRBJ2-7,-,12,-,TGTGCCAGCAGCGAGACAGGTTACGAGCAGTACTTC,CASSETGYEQYF
TRBV7-2,TRBJ1-2,TRBD1,13,-,TGTGCCAGCAGCTTCCGACAGGGGAATGGCTACACCTTC,CASSFRQGNGYTF
TRBV30,TRBJ2-5,TRBD1,15,-,TGTGCCTGGAGTGCCGGGGCAGGGGGCCAAGAGACCCAGTACTTC,CAWSAGAGGQETQYF
TRBV5-1,TRBJ1-2,-,15,few,TGCGCCAGCAGCTTGGAAGCACGCGCGGGGTATGGCTACACCTTC,CASSLEARAGYGYTF
TRBV7-9,TRBJ1-1,TRBD1,15,-,TGTGCCAGCAGCGGGCGACCAGGGGGCTGGACTGAAGCTTTCTTT,CASSGRPGGWTEAFF
TRBV19,TRBJ2-7,-,14,-,TGTGCCAGTAGTATACCGGGGGTTCACTACGAGCAGTACTTC,CASSIPGVHYEQYF
TRBV4-1,TRBJ1-2,-,14,-,TGCGCCAGCAGCCAAGAACAGGCCAACTATGGCTACACCTTC,CASSQEQANYGYTF
TRBV30,TRBJ1-1,-,13,-,TGTGCCTGGAGTGTAAGGGGAGGGACTGAAGCTTTCTTT,CAWSVRGGTEAFF
TRBV27,TRBJ2-3,-,15,-,TGTGCCAGCAGCCTCGTGGCGGGGAGCACAGATACGCAGTATTTT,CASSLVAGSTDTQYF
TRBV29-1,TRBJ2-2,TRBD2,14,once,TGCAGCGTTTCAGCGGGGGGGCCGGACGGGGAGCTGTTTTTT,CSVSAGGPDGELFF
TRBV6-5,TRBJ1-1,-,16,-,TGTGCCAGCAGTTACTCCCCAGGGCCCATAACCACTGAAGCTTTCTTT,CASSYSPGPITTEAFF
TRBV4-1,TRBJ2-2,-,15,once,TGCGCCAGCAGCCAAGAAGGGGATATCGGCGGGGAGCTGTTTTTT,CASSQEGDIGGELFF
TRBV27,TRBJ2-7,TRBD1,15,-,TGTGCCAGCAGCCCGGACAGGGAAGGGGCGTACGAGCAGTACTTC,CASSPDREGAYEQYF
TRBV6-1,TRBJ2-5,-,12,-,TGTGCCAGCAGTCGTTTTAAAGAGACCCAGTACTTC,CASSRFKETQYF
TRBV6-6,TRBJ1-3,-,14,-,TGTGCCAGCAGGGTAGGGGACTCTGGAAACACCATATATTTT,CASRVGDSGNTIYF